Presented here are 18 T cell receptor beta chains from one specimen sequenced in a study of T-cell memory formation after mild COVID-19. TCRdb called the 5' RACE reads again in MiXCR, with one record for every CDR3 protein. The sample holds approximately 300,000 distinct CDR3 sequences, about 16% seen once. Sequenced material: PBMCs or a T cell subset sorted from them (not recorded which). These receptors all come from a man aged 18 to 35 who had mild COVID-19 (a few samples of this study predate the infection). Cell type and time point are not known.

This chain uses TRBV30 with TRBJ1-5, with D unresolved. V lost 2 bases and J lost 4, with 6 bases in between. Germline CDR1 reads GTSNPN; CDR2 reads SVGIG (reference sequence). This CDR3 has 12 amino acids. In nucleotides, the CDR3 is TGTGCCTGGAGTCGACCTAATCAGCCCCAGCATTTT. Encoded protein: CAWSRPNQPQHF.

This clonotype was counted at least ten times. The chain has TRBV7-2 and TRBJ1-5; D remains ambiguous. The V gene's germline CDR1 is SGHTA and CDR2 FQGNSA. This CDR3 contains 15 residues. Trimming cost V 6 bases and J 0 bases, with 12 bases left between them. In nucleotides, the CDR3 is TGTGCCAGCAGGCCGGGCGGCCCTAGCAATCAGCCCCAGCATTTT. Its translation is CASRPGGPSNQPQHF.

The V and J genes are TRBV28 and TRBJ1-2; perhaps TRBD1 as D (6 bases). The CDR3 extends over 13 amino acids. V lost 3 bases, J lost 4 bases, and 9 bases lay in between. Germline V gene lookup returns CDR1 MDHEN and CDR2 SYDVKM. The DNA for the CDR3 is TGTGCCAGCAGTTTCACAGGGCCCTATGGCTACACCTTC. Its protein product is CASSFTGPYGYTF.

The chain recombines TRBV13 with TRBJ2-1; a possible D gene is TRBD2 (6 bases). Trimming pared 1 base from V and 6 bases from J, leaving 10 bases between. CDR1 is PRHDT and CDR2 is FYEKMQ in the germline V gene (reference sequence). CDR3 size: 14 residues. The CDR3 nucleotides are TGTGCCAGCAGCTTAGCGGGACTGACCAATGAGCAGTTCTTC. It yields the protein CASSLAGLTNEQFF.

This clonotype was picked up a small number of times. This chain uses TRBV7-9 with TRBJ2-7; D might be TRBD1 or TRBD2, each matching 5 bases. The CDR3 sequence is 16 residues long. The germline gives CDR1 SEHNR, CDR2 FQNEAQ (reference sequence). V gave up 4 bases and J gave up 1 base, with 17 bases separating them. The CDR3 here is CASSSPYGGWSYEQYF. CDR3 coding DNA: TGTGCCAGCAGCTCCCCTTATGGGGGATGGTCCTACGAGCAGTACTTC.

This clonotype was seen at least ten times. The V and J genes are TRBV7-9 and TRBJ2-2; TRBD2 might be the D (5 bases). The germline gives CDR1 SEHNR, CDR2 FQNEAQ (reference sequence). The CDR3 has 15 residues. Trimming cost V 5 bases and J 5 bases, with 15 bases left between them. CDR3 amino acids: CASSAQLSGTGELFF. Written as DNA, the CDR3 is TGTGCCAGCAGCGCCCAGTTATCGGGGACCGGGGAGCTGTTTTTT. The complete variable domain, with remaining parts taken from reference TRBV7-9 and TRBJ2-2, reads DTGVSQNPRHKITKRGQNVTFRCDPISEHNRLYWYRQTLGQGPEFLTYFQNEAQLEKSRLLSDRFSAERPKGSFSTLEIQRTEQGDSAMYLCASSAQLSGTGELFFGEGSRLTVL.

The rearrangement joins TRBV20-1 to TRBJ2-2; D is undetermined. The CDR3 has 12 amino acids. The germline V gene encodes CDR1 DFQATT and CDR2 SNEGSKA (reference sequence). The V gene lost 3 bases and the J gene lost 5 bases, with 7 bases spanning the gap. The CDR3 sequence: CSARTLTGELFF. The CDR3, as DNA: TGCAGTGCTAGGACACTGACCGGGGAGCTGTTTTTT.

At least ten counts were recorded for this clonotype. V usage is TRBV7-2 and J usage is TRBJ2-5; TRBD2 might be the D (5 bases). V was shortened by 2 bases and J by 2 bases, with 9 bases between the two germline ends. CDR3 size: 14 residues. Germline V gene lookup returns CDR1 SGHTA and CDR2 FQGNSA. The CDR3 sequence: CASSLSAAQETQYF. The CDR3 nucleotides are TGTGCCAGCAGCTTATCAGCGGCTCAAGAGACCCAGTACTTC. Drawing the rest from reference TRBV7-2 and TRBJ2-5, the complete variable domain is GAGVSQSPSNKVTEKGKDVELRCDPISGHTALYWYRQSLGQGLEFLIYFQGNSAPDKSGLPSDRFSAERTGGSVSTLTIQRTQQEDSAVYLCASSLSAAQETQYFGPGTRLLVL.

This clonotype has just a few counts. The chain carries TRBV18 and TRBJ2-1; 10 nucleotides agree with TRBD2. J lost 9 bases, V lost 3 bases, and 11 bases had no gene match. The CDR3 is 16 residues long. The germline V gene has CDR1 KGHSH and CDR2 LQKENI. CDR3: CASSPYSAGGRGEQFF. CDR3 DNA: TGTGCCAGCTCACCGTACTCAGCGGGGGGGCGTGGTGAGCAGTTCTTC.

This clonotype turned up a few times. The rearrangement joins TRBV11-2 to TRBJ2-5; the match to TRBD1 covers 7 bases. Germline trimming cut 1 base from V and 2 bases from J; bases unmatched to any gene: 4. The CDR3 runs to 15 residues. CDR1 SGHAT and CDR2 FQNNGV come from the germline V gene. The CDR3 DNA reads as TGTGCCAGCAGCTTAGGGACAGGTCTTCAAGAGACCCAGTACTTC. Translation: CASSLGTGLQETQYF.

This clonotype was counted a few times. The chain recombines TRBV20-1 with TRBJ1-1, with D perhaps TRBD1 (6 bases). The CDR3 contains 13 residues. In germline, CDR1 is DFQATT, CDR2 SNEGSKA (reference sequence). V lost 3 bases to trimming and J lost 4 bases, with 12 bases between them. The CDR3 DNA sequence: TGCAGTGCTAGGACACAGGGCGGCACTGAAGCTTTCTTT. It codes for CSARTQGGTEAFF.

The rearrangement uses TRBV5-1 and TRBJ2-5, with TRBD2 matching over 9 bases. The CDR3 spans 15 residues. V lost 4 bases, J lost 4 bases, and 8 bases stayed unmatched. Germline V gene sequence: CDR1 SGHRS, CDR2 YFSETQ. CDR3 nucleotides: TGCGCCAGCAGCACCGGTAGCGGGGGTGGAGAGACCCAGTACTTC. It translates to CASSTGSGGGETQYF. Together with reference TRBV5-1 and TRBJ2-5, the CDR3 gives the full variable domain: KAGVTQTPRYLIKTRGQQVTLSCSPISGHRSVSWYQQTPGQGLQFLFEYFSETQRNKGNFPGRFSGRQFSNSRSEMNVSTLELGDSALYLCASSTGSGGGETQYFGPGTRLLVL.

V and J are TRBV14 and TRBJ2-1; D may match TRBD1 or TRBD2 (7 bases each). There are 14 residues in the CDR3. The germline V and J ends were trimmed by 4 bases and 7 bases, with 14 bases remaining between them. Per the germline V gene, CDR1 is SGHDN and CDR2 is FVKESK. This chain's CDR3 is CASSPRQGGNEQFF. CDR3 sequence (DNA): TGTGCCAGCAGCCCCCGACAGGGAGGGAATGAGCAGTTCTTC.

The CDR3 region is CSARSRLSYEQYF. The CDR3 nucleotides read TGCAGTGCTAGATCCAGGTTATCCTACGAGCAGTACTTC. The chain combines TRBV20-1 with TRBJ2-7; D remains ambiguous. Germline V lookup: CDR1 DFQATT, CDR2 SNEGSKA (reference sequence). CDR3 size: 13 residues. V was shortened by 2 bases and J by 1 base, with 9 bases between the two germline ends.

DNA of the CDR3: TGCAGCGGGGGGGCAGGTGCGATGAACACTGAAGCTTTCTTT. Encoded protein: CSGGAGAMNTEAFF. This rearrangement joins TRBV29-1 to TRBJ1-1, with D tentatively TRBD1 (6 bases). Looked up from germline, CDR1 is SQVTM and CDR2 is ANQGSEA. V was cut by 7 bases and J by 0 bases, with 15 bases left in between. The CDR3 runs to 14 residues. Full variable domain (rest looked up from reference TRBV29-1 and TRBJ1-1): SAVISQKPSRDICQRGTSLTIQCQVDSQVTMMFWYRQQPGQSLTLIATANQGSEATYESGFVIDKFPISRPNLTFSTLTVSNMSPEDSSIYLCSGGAGAMNTEAFFGQGTRLTVV.

This clonotype was detected only a few times. The chain links TRBV11-2 to TRBJ2-3; TRBD2 agrees at 15 bases. The V segment lost 6 bases and the J segment 5 bases; nucleotides outside the gene matches: 12. This CDR3 spans 18 amino acids. CDR1 is SGHAT and CDR2 is FQNNGV in the germline V gene. The CDR3 region is CASRKALGLAGGEDTQYF. The CDR3 DNA follows: TGTGCCAGCAGAAAGGCGTTGGGACTAGCGGGGGGCGAAGATACGCAGTATTTT. Using reference TRBV11-2 and TRBJ2-3 for the parts outside the CDR3, the full variable domain is EAGVAQSPRYKIIEKRQSVAFWCNPISGHATLYWYQQILGQGPKLLIQFQNNGVVDDSQLPKDRFSAERLKGVDSTLKIQPAKLEDSAVYLCASRKALGLAGGEDTQYFGPGTRLTVL.

The chain has TRBV11-2 and TRBJ2-1, with D possibly being TRBD2 (6 bases). The CDR3 extends over 14 amino acids. The V gene lost 3 bases and the J gene lost 7 bases, with 13 bases spanning the gap. Germline-derived CDR1 and CDR2 are SGHAT and FQNNGV. The CDR3 DNA is TGTGCCAGCAGCTTGGTAGCGGCTCCAAATGAGCAGTTCTTC. Amino acid sequence: CASSLVAAPNEQFF.

The rearrangement uses TRBV12-3 or TRBV12-4 and TRBJ1-2; 9 positions agree with TRBD1. Trimming cost V 6 bases and J 6 bases; bases outside gene matches: 2. The CDR3 is 12 amino acids. As DNA, the CDR3 is TGTGCCAGCAGCCGGACAGGGGATGGCTACACCTTC. Residues: CASSRTGDGYTF.